Below, one TCR beta chain is given with its context. Which antigen it targets is not known. No quality values exist for individual bases; no much larger clone is one base distant. The sample comes from a study of technical replicates of blood from a handful of donors (dated by TCRdb to 2017 to 2019). Libraries came from the immunoSEQ multiplex PCR assay. The table comes from immuneACCESS by way of TCRdb, which keeps in-frame sequences with V and J called. Part of the clones is missing from these tables; in studies checked, under half for an unresolved V gene and the rest for unknown reasons. A total of under 45,000 clones appear in this sample, around 97% of them only once. Jointly, the top ten make up about 0.38% of the sample. The germline V end is reduced by 9 bases and the J end by 7 bases; junction bases left unmatched: 17. The germline V gene provides CDR1 MRHNA and CDR2 SNTAGT. The CDR3 runs 18 residues from the cysteine to the phenylalanine. Here the CDR3 DNA is all that survives: 54 bases in frame from base 1.

This receptor chain uses TRBV6-4 and TRBJ2-1; 14 central nucleotides agree with TRBD2. The source material was T cells isolated from PBMCs. This sequence originates from a human donor in good health. The DNA reads as follows: TGTGCCAGAAACAGGCCGGGACTAGCGGGAGTAGCGTGGAATGAGCAGTTCTTC. It codes for CARNRPGLAGVAWNEQFF.